One and the same sample provided the 22 T cell receptor beta chains below, sequenced in a study of somatic mutations in cytotoxic T cells in rheumatoid arthritis. Here immunoSEQ multiplex PCR was the method, and the copy in TCRdb shows in-frame clones only, minus some. The sample yields 4,400 or so clones, around 90% seen once. Sequencing was performed on CD8+ T cells sorted from blood. These receptors were collected from a woman between 45 and 65 years old with rheumatoid arthritis.

V usage is TRBV19 and J usage is TRBJ2-3; the D is unclear. The CDR3 spans 15 residues. The V gene lost 5 bases and the J gene lost 6 bases, with 18 bases spanning the gap. From germline, CDR1 is LNHDA and CDR2 SQIVND (reference sequence). The CDR3 protein is CASSRGPGPLDTQYF. Written as DNA, the CDR3 is TGTGCCAGTAGTCGTGGCCCTGGGCCCCTCGATACGCAGTATTTT.

The V call is TRBV11-2, the J call TRBJ1-6; a possible D gene is TRBD1 (6 bases). This CDR3 is 15 amino acids long. CDR1 is SGHAT, CDR2 FQNNGV, per germline. Trimming left V 1 base short and J 5 bases short, with 9 bases between. CDR3 region: CASSLVAGDNSPLHF. The CDR3 DNA reads TGTGCCAGCAGCTTAGTAGCAGGGGATAATTCACCCCTCCACTTT.

The chain has TRBV7-6 and TRBJ1-2; tentatively, D is TRBD1 (5 bases). With 1 base removed from V and 8 bases from J, the gap between germline ends came to 20 bases. The CDR3 runs 16 residues. CDR1 is SGHVS and CDR2 is FNYEAQ in the germline V gene. Here the CDR3 reads CASSLEGIADIRGYTF. The CDR3 DNA follows: TGTGCCAGCAGCTTAGAGGGGATTGCCGACATACGGGGCTACACCTTC.

J is TRBJ1-2 and V is TRBV4-1; 7 nucleotides agree with TRBD1. From germline, CDR1 is MGHRA and CDR2 YSYEKL. Germline trimming cut 0 bases from V and 0 bases from J; bases unmatched to any gene: 4. The length of the CDR3 is 16 residues. In nucleotides, the CDR3 is TGCGCCAGCAGCCAAGACCCAGGGGGTACTAACTATGGCTACACCTTC. It encodes CASSQDPGGTNYGYTF.

This rearrangement joins TRBV4-1 to TRBJ2-7, with D possibly TRBD1 on 6 matching bases. The germline CDR1 and CDR2 sequences are MGHRA and YSYEKL. The CDR3 sequence is 12 residues long. Trimming removed 4 bases at V and 6 bases at J, with 10 bases between. This CDR3 is CASSLTGSEQYF. The CDR3 DNA sequence: TGCGCCAGCAGCCTCACAGGGAGCGAGCAGTACTTC.

This clone is categorized as large. Other DNA sequences within the sample encode an identical CDR3. This chain connects TRBV4-1 to TRBJ1-5; 10 bases are shared with TRBD1. The CDR3 is 15 residues long. V dropped 3 bases and J dropped 4; count of bases not matched to a gene: 3. In germline, CDR1 is MGHRA, CDR2 YSYEKL. The CDR3 spells CASSQGTGVNQPQHF. The CDR3 DNA is TGCGCCAGCAGCCAGGGGACAGGGGTGAATCAGCCCCAGCATTTT.

The chain couples TRBV5-6 to TRBJ2-7, with TRBD1 as a possible D gene (5 bases). V lost 3 bases to trimming and J lost 2 bases, with 12 bases between them. The germline CDR1 and CDR2 sequences are SGHDT and YYEEEE. The CDR3 consists of 14 residues. The CDR3 region has the DNA TGTGCCAGCAGCTCCGGGCAGGGTCCCTACGAGCAGTACTTC. Protein sequence: CASSSGQGPYEQYF.

This chain links TRBV19 with TRBJ2-2; 9 bases match TRBD1. J lost 3 bases, V lost 4 bases, and 6 bases had no gene match. From germline, CDR1 is LNHDA and CDR2 SQIVND (reference sequence). CDR3 size: 16 residues. The CDR3 sequence: CASSTTGDRDTGELFF. Here the CDR3 DNA reads TGTGCCAGTAGTACGACGGGGGACAGGGACACCGGGGAGCTGTTTTTT.

The CDR3 DNA sequence: TGTGCCAGCAGCCACACCGGGACAATGAACACTGAAGCTTTCTTT. This gives the protein CASSHTGTMNTEAFF. The genes are TRBV14 and TRBJ1-1; possibly TRBD1 for D (6 bases). Trimming pared 3 bases from V and 0 bases from J, leaving 11 bases between. This CDR3 region has 15 residues. Germline assignment: CDR1 SGHDN and CDR2 FVKESK.

CDR3 region: CASSTQDRGQETQYF. CDR3 sequence (DNA): TGCGCCAGCAGCACTCAGGACAGGGGCCAAGAGACCCAGTACTTC. The chain uses TRBV4-1 and TRBJ2-5; TRBD1 matches 9 bases. Trimming at V came to 5 bases and at J to 1 base, leaving 5 bases not matched to a gene. CDR1 and CDR2 from the germline V gene are MGHRA and YSYEKL. The CDR3 is 15 residues long.

This rearrangement joins TRBV7-9 to TRBJ2-5, with 8 bases that match TRBD1. The CDR3 runs 16 residues. Germline V gene sequence: CDR1 SEHNR, CDR2 FQNEAQ (reference sequence). J lost 4 bases, V lost 1 base, and 8 bases had no gene match. CDR3 DNA sequence: TGTGCCAGCAGCTTAGAGGCGGACAGGGTAGGAGAGACCCAGTACTTC. Its protein is CASSLEADRVGETQYF.

This rearrangement joins TRBV2 to TRBJ1-5; the D is unclear. CDR1 is SNHLY and CDR2 is FYNNEI in the germline V gene. Trimming stripped 2 bases from V and 4 bases from J, with 12 bases between. The CDR3 length is 15 residues. The CDR3 bases are TGTGCCAGCAGTGAACGGGGTTGGGATAATCAGCCCCAGCATTTT. Translated: CASSERGWDNQPQHF.

The rearrangement uses TRBV6-1 and TRBJ2-2, with D possibly TRBD2 on 6 matching bases. There are 16 residues in the CDR3. Trimming shortened V by 4 bases and J by 0 bases, and 12 bases separated the two germline ends. CDR1 is MNHNS and CDR2 is SASEGT in the germline V gene. The CDR3 coding sequence is TGTGCCAGCAGTGTCCTTAGCGGTTCGAACACCGGGGAGCTGTTTTTT. Its protein product is CASSVLSGSNTGELFF.

The chain carries TRBV10-3 and TRBJ2-5; D is perhaps TRBD1 (6 bases). Germline CDR1 reads ENHRY; CDR2 reads SYGVKD. The CDR3 loop spans 16 amino acids. V lost 4 bases and J 5 bases, leaving 20 bases between the germline ends. The CDR3 here is CAISVGVLGGLETQYF. The CDR3 nucleotides are TGTGCCATCAGTGTTGGGGTACTAGGGGGTTTGGAGACCCAGTACTTC.

This clone was seen a few times. This chain joins TRBV15 and TRBJ1-1; possibly TRBD1 for D (5 bases). CDR3 length: 13 amino acids. V was clipped by 0 bases and J by 10 bases, with 12 bases between them. Per germline, CDR1 LNHNV and CDR2 YYDKDF (reference sequence). CDR3 residues: CATSRDRDVGAFF. Here the CDR3 DNA reads TGTGCCACCAGCAGAGACAGGGATGTCGGAGCTTTCTTT.

The CDR3 DNA reads TGTGCCAGCAGCTTAGGCCCTGACAATGAGCAGTTCTTC. Translating gives CASSLGPDNEQFF. The chain combines TRBV13 with TRBJ2-1; D is undetermined. Per the germline V gene, CDR1 is PRHDT and CDR2 is FYEKMQ (reference sequence). The CDR3 has 13 residues. Trimming removed 0 bases from V and 5 bases from J, with 5 bases in between. Together with reference TRBV13 and TRBJ2-1, the CDR3 gives the full variable domain: AAGVIQSPRHLIKEKRETATLKCYPIPRHDTVYWYQQGPGQDPQFLISFYEKMQSDKGSIPDRFSAQQFSDYHSELNMSSLELGDSALYFCASSLGPDNEQFFGPGTRLTVL.

The chain is built from TRBV29-1 and TRBJ2-2; 8 positions match TRBD2. This CDR3 has 13 residues. In germline, CDR1 is SQVTM, CDR2 ANQGSEA. CDR3 in DNA: TGCAGAGGGGGACTAGTCGTGACCGGGGAGCTGTTTTTT. Protein: CRGGLVVTGELFF.

Note on this clone: The same CDR3 also results from other DNA sequences found in this sample. The chain employs TRBV4-1 and TRBJ1-1; D call uncertain. Deletions cut 0 bases from V and 3 bases from J, with 11 bases between. The CDR3 loop spans 15 amino acids. Per the germline V gene, CDR1 is MGHRA and CDR2 is YSYEKL. The CDR3 nucleotides read TGCGCCAGCAGCCAAGATCGATGGGGAGACACTGAAGCTTTCTTT. It is translated as CASSQDRWGDTEAFF.

This clone ranks as hyperexpanded (1% or more). Other DNA sequences from this sample encode an identical CDR3 as well. The chain recombines TRBV5-1 with TRBJ1-6; D remains unclear. Trimming took off 1 base at V and 7 bases at J, with 3 bases between the two ends. Germline V lookup: CDR1 SGHRS, CDR2 YFSETQ. The CDR3 contains 12 residues. CDR3 sequence: CASSLLNSPLHF. The CDR3 region has the DNA TGCGCCAGCAGCTTGCTCAATTCACCCCTCCACTTT.

V usage is TRBV7-9 and J usage is TRBJ1-1; D is ambiguous. Germline V gives CDR1 SEHNR, CDR2 FQNEAQ (reference sequence). V dropped 6 bases and J dropped 6 bases, with 14 bases sitting between them. The CDR3 consists of 13 residues. For the CDR3, the DNA is TGTGCCAGCAGTTCTAGCGACACCCCTGAAGCTTTCTTT. It codes for CASSSSDTPEAFF.

The genes are TRBV6-1 and TRBJ1-2; no definite D call. The germline V gene encodes CDR1 MNHNS and CDR2 SASEGT. V was trimmed by 5 bases and J by 4 bases, leaving 5 bases between them. The length of the CDR3 is 11 residues. Here the CDR3 DNA reads TGTGCCAGCAGTTACAGCTATGGCTACACCTTC. This gives the protein CASSYSYGYTF.

This chain connects TRBV27 to TRBJ2-7; no clear D gene. V was clipped by 4 bases and J by 4 bases, with 11 bases between them. Germline V gene lookup returns CDR1 MNHEY and CDR2 SMNVEV (reference sequence). CDR3 length equals 13 residues. The CDR3 bases are TGTGCCAGCAGTTGGAGTTCCCAATACGAGCAGTACTTC. Its protein product is CASSWSSQYEQYF.